This T cell receptor beta chain was documented in a study of cytomegalovirus exposure and HLA in healthy donors (TCRdb year 2017). Turning to the overall study: An earlier analysis of several hundred of the donors reported more than 250 Gb of sequence data and 100 million to 130 million unique TCR beta sequences from roughly 200 million T cells. To predict cytomegalovirus infection status, the study combined high-throughput TCR immunosequencing, statistical association of individual TCRs with disease status, and machine learning. Of the roughly 410 genotyped donors, 70% to 90% were placed in the genetic ancestry cluster associated with self-reported Caucasian donors. All discovery cohort repertoires had been generated using a single sequencing platform. To study patterns of TCR occurrence, a later analysis re-analyzed previously published TCR beta repertoires from several hundred donors and added high-resolution HLA genotyping. Donor age, sex, ethnicity and CMV serostatus were compiled together with the repertoire data. In addition to the first cohort of approximately 670 subjects, a separate validation cohort of around 110 different subjects was used. Among about 410 genotyped donors of the cohort, an average of around 220,000 unique TCR beta nucleotide sequences was sequenced per donor, of which about 19% were non-productive. Typing coverage varied by locus: roughly 620-640 donors for A, B, C, DRB1 and DQB1; approximately 560 for DQA1; more than 600 for DPA1; roughly 450 for DPB1. In an earlier analysis of several hundred of the donors, high-throughput TCR beta sequencing was used to judge whether each TCR beta V gene segment behaved as functional or pseudogenic. The T cell repertoires of under 750 subjects were profiled by immunosequencing and related to cytomegalovirus serostatus. Rather than drawing on any new phenotypic data, the later analysis identified candidate immune exposures from TCR beta sequences and the way those sequences occurred across donors. A handful of DR-DQ haplotypes were handled as single units for association and clustering because linkage in the cohort was strong. The aim of the study was to test whether cataloging public T cell receptors could identify signatures of past pathogen exposure. An early release that covered 500 to 800 HLA-typed donors contained around 330 gigabases of sequencing data and 80 million or so unique TCR sequences. Genome-wide SNP genotypes for about 60% of the roughly 670 donors were used in a later genetic analysis, which treated that subset as a discovery cohort. HLA typing covered class I and class II loci at four-digit resolution. Findings and caveats that apply to the study as a whole: Because the 87-base-pair reads could not distinguish some IMGT-functional V segments, including TRBV6-2 and TRBV6-3, those segments were excluded. According to a later genetic analysis, donors in an Asian-associated ancestry cluster had fewer N-insertions in productive TCRs than the approximately 670-donor mean. According to a later analysis, most CMV-associated TCR beta chains appeared to be HLA-restricted, and the HLA associations seemed to be driven largely by CMV exposure. This cohort had only TCR beta chains sequenced, and the lack of alpha or paired-chain data limited which features could be detected. Over 15 rarely observed V segments, including chromosome 9 orphons, were excluded from the earlier analysis of about 500 of the donors because counts were too low. Several of the top co-occurrence clusters appeared to be linked to parvovirus B19, influenza, CMV and Epstein-Barr virus, according to a later analysis. According to the authors, the approach could potentially be generalized to other disease states and immunological phenotypes. A total of 164 TCR beta chains were listed by the study as associated with cytomegalovirus. According to a later analysis, TCR association rates differed among HLA loci, with DRB1 alleles showing the most associated TCRs and HLA-C alleles showing the fewest. In a later genetic analysis, a missense DCLRE1C variant was associated with V-gene and J-gene trimming of TCR beta chains, and the association was replicated in an independent cohort. Presence/absence analyses assumed roughly uniform sequencing depth across donors, an assumption that may not hold. A group of highly shared sequence variants was considered likely to be a technical artifact of the sequencing pipeline. Compared with equally common non-associated chains, HLA-associated TCR beta chains in a later analysis were more clonally expanded and had lower generation probabilities. Three of the identified cytomegalovirus-associated TCR beta chains were confirmed in vitro to be specific for cytomegalovirus antigens. Because HLA typing was missing for some donors at each locus, association tests included only the typed subset. The classifier was reported to diagnose cytomegalovirus status with high specificity and sensitivity in both the original cohort and the validation cohort. Correlated functional status among segregating V segments might be attributable to linkage disequilibrium, but an unknown experimental factor could not be ruled out. When HLA alleles, especially DR and DQ, strongly co-occurred, attributing TCR associations to individual alleles was difficult. A further reported finding was that TCR beta sequences accurately predicted the HLA-A and HLA-B alleles for most subjects in the first cohort. Specific HLA alleles were associated with 16,951 TCR beta sequences at a false discovery rate of 0.05 in a later analysis. Broadly in line with IMGT annotations, most TCR beta V segments showed up in productive rearrangements about 87% or about 30% of the time in an earlier analysis of under 700 of the donors. Across donors, most TCR sequences were observed very rarely, whereas some public TCRs were present in many individuals. The only immune exposure information available for the cohort was CMV serostatus.

Including the terminal cysteine and phenylalanine, the CDR3 comprises 14 residues. CDR3 DNA only is kept here, 42 bases in frame from base 1. CDR1 is given as MDHEN and CDR2 as SYDVKM, both from the germline V gene. The cohort consisted of some 730 healthy bone marrow donors. At the time of sampling, every cohort member was nominally healthy, though immune exposures that went unrecorded were likely present. The donor tested CMV seropositive, placing the donor among the approximately 310 seropositive members of the cohort. A peripheral blood sample was collected from each donor, and TCR beta sequencing was performed on peripheral blood mononuclear cells. The Qiagen DNeasy Blood Extraction Kit was used to extract genomic DNA from the blood cell samples. On this clone: It lacks a known antigen. The junction and the germline gene differ at one end; a read error may be behind it.

Library prep was done by the immunoSEQ multiplex PCR assay. For the multiplex PCR, a mixture combining 60 forward primers for TCR Vbeta segments and 13 reverse primers for TCR Jbeta segments was used. Amplification of the CDR3 region of rearranged TCR beta genes was performed with a multiplex PCR assay on genomic DNA. On the Illumina HiSeq System, the amplified TCR beta libraries were sequenced as 87-base-pair reads. In the original analysis: In a later analysis, about 80 million unique TCR beta chains were counted across the 500 to 700 repertoires, and approximately 11 million of these chains were shared by at least two donors. To remove PCR and sequencing errors, raw reads were error-corrected and collapsed into unique sequences using a nearest-neighbor algorithm that merged closely related sequences. V, D and J gene segments were assigned by aligning CDR3 sequences to IMGT reference sequences. For a sequence to be retained, a match of at least six nucleotides to both a V gene segment and a J gene segment was required. Rearrangements were classified as productive when the CDR3 lacked stop codons and remained in frame with V and J, and all other rearrangements were classified as non-productive. CDR3 was defined according to IMGT convention as the region running from the second conserved V-encoded cysteine to the conserved J-encoded phenylalanine. The earlier analysis of some 580 of the donors excluded any sequence lacking an unambiguous match to a single V gene segment. In an earlier analysis of approximately 500 of the donors, a V segment was called functional when productive rearrangements were above 56.7%, and segregating when the standard deviation between donors exceeded 5%. To diagnose cytomegalovirus status from the catalog of TCR beta chain sequences, a statistical classification framework was built. In a later analysis, V and J genes were assigned by comparing TCR nucleotide sequences against IMGT/GENE-DB human TR gene sequences. In a later analysis, CDR3 sequences and most-parsimonious VDJ recombination scenarios were assigned using the TCRdist pipeline. A later analysis defined each TCR beta chain by its CDR3 amino acid sequence plus V-gene family, and excluded reads lacking a unique V-gene family. As a way to deal with suspected cross-contamination and a sequencing artifact, a later analysis dropped roughly 620 nucleotide sequences that were highly shared and had low generation probability. In a later analysis, a clonal expansion index for each public chain was calculated from normalized within-repertoire ranks of inferred template counts. Generation probabilities in a later analysis came from a VDJ recombination model fitted to out-of-frame rearrangements, and those results were checked against IGoR. In a later analysis, TCR-TCR, TCR-HLA and TCR-CMV co-occurrence was scored with hypergeometric tests, and a repertoire-size bias correction was applied to TCR pairs. False discovery rates were estimated in a later analysis by permuting HLA or CMV assignments 20 times. In a later analysis, co-occurring TCRs were grouped with DBSCAN, and TCRdist sequence similarity was added when clustering was performed within HLA-allele-positive subsets. For co-occurrence clustering, repertoires with fewer than 30,000 or more than 120,000 public chains were excluded, along with five repertoires with anomalous nucleotide sharing. TCRdb's version of the immuneACCESS table is confined to in-frame rearrangements and falls short of the full clone set. An unresolved V gene accounts for under half of the shortfall where checked; the remainder is of unknown origin. The DNA gave D and trimming, while V, J and clone size come from that table. This sample lists under 200,000 clones; around 79% were detected once. Clones ranked in the top ten supply approximately 2.9% of the sample.

The specimen sequenced was PBMCs. The rearrangement combines TRBV28 with TRBJ1-1; the central 9 bases match TRBD1. This TCR was recovered from a woman aged 40-49 years in good health and CMV-seropositive. In nucleotide form, the sequence is TGTGCCAGCAGCCAACAGGGGGCGTCCCCCCGGCCCGTATTT. Translated, it gives CASSQQGASPRPVF. When the CDR3 is completed using the reference TRBV28 and TRBJ1-1 genes on either side, the full variable domain is DVKVTQSSRYLVKRTGEKVFLECVQDMDHENMFWYRQDPGLGLRLIYFSYDVKMKEKGDIPEGYSVSREKKERFSLILESASTNQTSMYLCASSQQGASPRPVFGQGTRLTVV.